This is a list of T cell receptor beta chains from one sample in a study of cytomegalovirus exposure and HLA in healthy donors. Some clones are missing from TCRdb's copy, which holds only in-frame ones; the method was immunoSEQ multiplex PCR. The sample records 93,000 or so clones, roughly four fifths being singletons. The source material was PBMCs. All receptors derive from a woman aged 18-30 years in good health and CMV-seropositive. Each CDR3 is given with its conserved first and last residue. A D gene is named only where the DNA matches it firmly. Not every row has a clone size; where given, it reads once, few, many or a size class.

CDR3 DNA: TGTGCCAGCAGCTTGGGACACCTTAATGAAAAACTGTTTTTT
CDR3 protein: CASSLGHLNEKLFF
D gene: -
clone size: many
J gene: TRBJ1-4
V gene: TRBV7-9

CDR3 DNA: TGTGCCAGCAGCTCGAACCGAGCGGGAGTAGGCGAGCAGTACTTC
CDR3 protein: CASSSNRAGVGEQYF
D gene: TRBD2
clone size: -
J gene: TRBJ2-7
V gene: TRBV28

CDR3 DNA: TGTGCCAGCACCACCTCGGGGAGATACAATGAGCAGTTCTTC
CDR3 protein: CASTTSGRYNEQFF
D gene: -
clone size: few
J gene: TRBJ2-1
V gene: TRBV6-6

CDR3 DNA: TGTGCCAGCAATTTAATAGCGGGTGAAATGTACCAGTTCTTC
CDR3 protein: CASNLIAGEMYQFF
D gene: TRBD2
clone size: -
J gene: TRBJ2-1
V gene: TRBV6-1

CDR3 DNA: TGTGCCAGCAGCTTGGCCGGGGAGGCCCTACTGTACAATGAGCAGTTCTTC
CDR3 protein: CASSLAGEALLYNEQFF
D gene: -
clone size: -
J gene: TRBJ2-1
V gene: TRBV5-4

CDR3 DNA: TGTGCCAGCAGCTTGGCGGGAGCGGGAGGTACCGGGGAGCTGTTTTTT
CDR3 protein: CASSLAGAGGTGELFF
D gene: TRBD2
clone size: -
J gene: TRBJ2-2
V gene: TRBV5-4

CDR3 DNA: TGTGCCAGCAGTGAAGTAGACAGTGGCTACACCTTC
CDR3 protein: CASSEVDSGYTF
D gene: -
clone size: -
J gene: TRBJ1-2
V gene: TRBV2

CDR3 DNA: TGTGCCAGCAGTGAGCGGGGGGGCACAGATACGCAGTATTTT
CDR3 protein: CASSERGGTDTQYF
D gene: TRBD2
clone size: many
J gene: TRBJ2-3
V gene: TRBV6-4

CDR3 DNA: TGTGCCAGCAGCCTATTTGTGGGGACAGGACCCTATAATTCACCCCTCCACTTT
CDR3 protein: CASSLFVGTGPYNSPLHF
D gene: TRBD1
clone size: -
J gene: TRBJ1-6
V gene: TRBV5-8

CDR3 DNA: TGTGCCAGCAGCGGTCCGGAGGGGGGGCAGCAGACCCAGTACTTC
CDR3 protein: CASSGPEGGQQTQYF
D gene: -
clone size: -
J gene: TRBJ2-5
V gene: TRBV9

CDR3 DNA: TGTGCCAGCAGTTGGACAGGGTCGGTTGTCTATGGCTACACCTTC
CDR3 protein: CASSWTGSVVYGYTF
D gene: TRBD1
clone size: -
J gene: TRBJ1-2
V gene: TRBV27

CDR3 DNA: TGCGCCAGCCGACAGGGTATGGCAGATACGCAGTATTTT
CDR3 protein: CASRQGMADTQYF
D gene: TRBD1
clone size: -
J gene: TRBJ2-3
V gene: TRBV5-1

CDR3 DNA: TGTGCCAGCAGGCCGGGACAGGGCAATCAGCCCCAGCATTTT
CDR3 protein: CASRPGQGNQPQHF
D gene: TRBD1
clone size: -
J gene: TRBJ1-5
V gene: TRBV6-5

CDR3 DNA: TGTGCCAGCAGTGACTCAAGCGGGGATTACAATGAGCAGTTCTTC
CDR3 protein: CASSDSSGDYNEQFF
D gene: TRBD2
clone size: -
J gene: TRBJ2-1
V gene: TRBV6-4

CDR3 DNA: TGTGCCAGCAGTGAAGGACTAGAGGTCGCTTACGAGCAGTACTTC
CDR3 protein: CASSEGLEVAYEQYF
D gene: -
clone size: once
J gene: TRBJ2-7
V gene: TRBV6-1

CDR3 DNA: TGCAGTGCTCCCAGGGCCAGCGGCTACACCTTC
CDR3 protein: CSAPRASGYTF
D gene: -
clone size: -
J gene: TRBJ1-2
V gene: TRBV20-1

CDR3 DNA: TGCGCCAGCAGCTTTGGGACGACTAGCGGCACAGATACGCAGTATTTT
CDR3 protein: CASSFGTTSGTDTQYF
D gene: TRBD2
clone size: -
J gene: TRBJ2-3
V gene: TRBV5-1

CDR3 DNA: TGTGCCAGCTCACCGGGACAGGGCAATGAGCAGTTCTTC
CDR3 protein: CASSPGQGNEQFF
D gene: TRBD1
clone size: -
J gene: TRBJ2-1
V gene: TRBV18

CDR3 DNA: TGTGCCAGCAGTTCGGACTGGAGCCAAGAGACCCAGTACTTC
CDR3 protein: CASSSDWSQETQYF
D gene: -
clone size: -
J gene: TRBJ2-5
V gene: TRBV6-1

CDR3 DNA: TGTGCCAGCAGTTACTCGAGGACTTACCAACGGAGGGAGCTGTTTTTT
CDR3 protein: CASSYSRTYQRRELFF
D gene: -
clone size: -
J gene: TRBJ2-2
V gene: TRBV6-5

CDR3 DNA: TGTGCCAGCAGTTACTCAGTGAGGGCAGAGCAGTTCTTC
CDR3 protein: CASSYSVRAEQFF
D gene: -
clone size: -
J gene: TRBJ2-1
V gene: TRBV6-5

CDR3 DNA: TGTGCCACTAACGGAGGAACGAACAGGGGTTATGGCTACACCTTC
CDR3 protein: CATNGGTNRGYGYTF
D gene: TRBD1
clone size: -
J gene: TRBJ1-2
V gene: TRBV28

CDR3 DNA: TGTGCCACCAGCAGCTATTACAATGAGCAGTTCTTC
CDR3 protein: CATSSYYNEQFF
D gene: -
clone size: -
J gene: TRBJ2-1
V gene: TRBV15

CDR3 DNA: TGTGCCAGCCGGGGGAACACTGAAGCTTTCTTT
CDR3 protein: CASRGNTEAFF
D gene: -
clone size: -
J gene: TRBJ1-1
V gene: TRBV14

CDR3 DNA: TGTGCCAGCAGCGCGAGGGGGTCGAACACTGAAGCTTTCTTT
CDR3 protein: CASSARGSNTEAFF
D gene: -
clone size: -
J gene: TRBJ1-1
V gene: TRBV11-3

CDR3 DNA: TGTGCCAGTGGGATGGGTAGGACTGGCGAAAAACTGTTTTTT
CDR3 protein: CASGMGRTGEKLFF
D gene: -
clone size: few
J gene: TRBJ1-4
V gene: TRBV19

CDR3 DNA: TGCGCCAGCAGCATACAGGGGGCCGGCACAGATACGCAGTATTTT
CDR3 protein: CASSIQGAGTDTQYF
D gene: TRBD1
clone size: -
J gene: TRBJ2-3
V gene: TRBV5-1

CDR3 DNA: -
CDR3 protein: CASSFGEGPYEQYF
D gene: -
clone size: -
J gene: TRBJ2-7
V gene: TRBV6-5

CDR3 DNA: TGTGCCAGCAGTTACGAAGGGGGCTGGCCCCAGCATTTT
CDR3 protein: CASSYEGGWPQHF
D gene: TRBD1
clone size: -
J gene: TRBJ1-5
V gene: TRBV6-5

CDR3 DNA: TGTGCCAGCAGCCCCAGCGGACAGGGTTACATGGAGCAGTACTTC
CDR3 protein: CASSPSGQGYMEQYF
D gene: TRBD1
clone size: -
J gene: TRBJ2-7
V gene: TRBV13

CDR3 DNA: TGCAGCGTTGGGGCAGGGGGCTCTGGAAACACCATATATTTT
CDR3 protein: CSVGAGGSGNTIYF
D gene: TRBD1
clone size: -
J gene: TRBJ1-3
V gene: TRBV29-1

CDR3 DNA: TGCGCCAGCAGTGCCCAGGACAGGGGCGGGAACACTGAAGCTTTCTTT
CDR3 protein: CASSAQDRGGNTEAFF
D gene: TRBD1
clone size: -
J gene: TRBJ1-1
V gene: TRBV10-2

CDR3 DNA: TGTGCCAGCAGCCAAGTCCGGCGACTAGCGGGGGGTCTTAACTCCTACAATGAGCAGTTCTTC
CDR3 protein: CASSQVRRLAGGLNSYNEQFF
D gene: TRBD2
clone size: -
J gene: TRBJ2-1
V gene: TRBV14

CDR3 DNA: TGTGCCAGCGCAACGACAGCCTCCTACGAGCAGTACTTC
CDR3 protein: CASATTASYEQYF
D gene: -
clone size: -
J gene: TRBJ2-7
V gene: TRBV27

CDR3 DNA: TGTGCCAGCAGCATGACTAGCGGGGGGGCTGGAGAGACCCAGTACTTC
CDR3 protein: CASSMTSGGAGETQYF
D gene: TRBD2
clone size: -
J gene: TRBJ2-5
V gene: TRBV7-3

CDR3 DNA: TGTGCCAGCAGCTTCGGCGGGACGGCCTCTGGAAACACCATATATTTT
CDR3 protein: CASSFGGTASGNTIYF
D gene: -
clone size: -
J gene: TRBJ1-3
V gene: TRBV7-8

CDR3 DNA: TGTGCCAGCAGCTTTCTAGCGGGACCTCAATACAATGAGCAGTTCTTC
CDR3 protein: CASSFLAGPQYNEQFF
D gene: TRBD2
clone size: -
J gene: TRBJ2-1
V gene: TRBV5-6

CDR3 DNA: TGTGCCTGGAGATGGGGCAGGGGGCTCAAAGATACGCAGTATTTT
CDR3 protein: CAWRWGRGLKDTQYF
D gene: TRBD1
clone size: -
J gene: TRBJ2-3
V gene: TRBV30

CDR3 DNA: TGTGCCAGCATTTCAAGGGAGCCCGGGGTAGGGACCCAGTACTTC
CDR3 protein: CASISREPGVGTQYF
D gene: -
clone size: -
J gene: TRBJ2-5
V gene: TRBV7-9

CDR3 DNA: TGTGCCAGTATACACCAAGTCCAAGAGACCCAGTACTTC
CDR3 protein: CASIHQVQETQYF
D gene: -
clone size: once
J gene: TRBJ2-5
V gene: TRBV6-1

CDR3 DNA: TGTGCCAGCTCACAAGGGACAGGGGAACAGGAAGCTTTCTTT
CDR3 protein: CASSQGTGEQEAFF
D gene: TRBD1
clone size: -
J gene: TRBJ1-1
V gene: TRBV18

CDR3 DNA: TGTGCCAGCAGTCCTCCCAACTTTAGCAATCAGCCCCAGCATTTT
CDR3 protein: CASSPPNFSNQPQHF
D gene: -
clone size: once
J gene: TRBJ1-5
V gene: TRBV28

CDR3 DNA: TGTGCCAGCAGCCAAGATGTTCAGGGCTTGGAGACCCAGTACTTC
CDR3 protein: CASSQDVQGLETQYF
D gene: -
clone size: -
J gene: TRBJ2-5
V gene: TRBV4-2

CDR3 DNA: TGTGCCAGCAGCCTGGACAGTAGCTCCTACGAGCAGTACTTC
CDR3 protein: CASSLDSSSYEQYF
D gene: -
clone size: -
J gene: TRBJ2-7
V gene: TRBV2

CDR3 DNA: TGTGCCAGCGCAATTAACAGACTAGGCTATGGCTACACCTTC
CDR3 protein: CASAINRLGYGYTF
D gene: -
clone size: -
J gene: TRBJ1-2
V gene: TRBV7-9

CDR3 DNA: TGTGCCAGTTTATCGGAGGCCGCCCCCCACGAGCAGTACTTC
CDR3 protein: CASLSEAAPHEQYF
D gene: -
clone size: -
J gene: TRBJ2-7
V gene: TRBV27

CDR3 DNA: TGTGCCAGCAGTGCACAGACGGCTTCGTTGAGCAATCAGCCCCAGTATTTT
CDR3 protein: CASSAQTASLSNQPQYF
D gene: -
clone size: once
J gene: TRBJ2-3
V gene: TRBV6-1